One sample yielded the 20 T cell receptor beta chains listed below, sequenced in a study of T cell changes during pregnancy in multiple sclerosis. Here immunoSEQ multiplex PCR was the method, and the copy in TCRdb shows in-frame clones only, minus some. The data hold 85,000 to 120,000 clones, with just under 95% observed a single time. The specimen was peripheral blood, collected after pregnancy. The receptor source for this set is a female donor with multiple sclerosis, enrolled in a pregnancy study.

The chain links TRBV30 to TRBJ1-3, with 7 bases identical to TRBD1. Germline V gives CDR1 GTSNPN, CDR2 SVGIG (reference sequence). Losses at the gene ends were 0 bases for V and 0 bases for J; bases not matched to a gene: 5. The CDR3 is 16 amino acids. CDR3 region: CAWSVGTVSSGNTIYF. CDR3 bases: TGTGCCTGGAGTGTAGGGACAGTCTCCTCTGGAAACACCATATATTTT.

The chain joins TRBV6-5 to TRBJ2-7; D might be TRBD2 (6 bases). Germline loops: CDR1 MNHEY, CDR2 SVGAGI. This CDR3 is 14 amino acids long. Trimming cost V 6 bases and J 3 bases, with 15 bases left between them. The CDR3 spells CASRRDGSFYEQYF. The CDR3 coding sequence is TGTGCCAGCAGGCGAGACGGGAGTTTCTACGAGCAGTACTTC.

A few counts support this clone. This chain uses TRBV6-6 with TRBJ1-6; 9 bases are shared with TRBD1. After removal of 6 bases from V and 8 bases from J, the junction contained 8 bases not matched to a gene. CDR1 is MNHNY, CDR2 SVGAGI, per germline (reference sequence). This CDR3 region has 15 residues. The CDR3 DNA is TGTGCCAGCAGCTTCGACAGGGGGAGGGATTCACCCCTCCACTTT. This codes for CASSFDRGRDSPLHF.

The chain links TRBV7-9 to TRBJ2-3; 7 nucleotides match TRBD2. There are 14 residues in the CDR3. The J segment lost 5 bases and the V segment lost 5 bases, leaving 7 bases of the junction unmatched. In germline, CDR1 is SEHNR, CDR2 FQNEAQ (reference sequence). The CDR3: CASSKSGEGDTQYF. The DNA for the CDR3 is TGTGCCAGCAGCAAAAGCGGGGAGGGAGATACGCAGTATTTT.

The chain uses TRBV6-6 and TRBJ2-7; weak D call: TRBD2 (5 bases). Per the germline V gene, CDR1 is MNHNY and CDR2 is SVGAGI (reference sequence). Trimming pared 2 bases from V and 3 bases from J, leaving 11 bases between. The CDR3 is 14 residues long. The CDR3 nucleotides read TGTGCCAGCAGTTACGGGGAGAGGAACTACGAGCAGTACTTC. Residues: CASSYGERNYEQYF.

The chain couples TRBV6-5 to TRBJ1-2; a weak D match, TRBD1 (6 bases). V gave up 0 bases and J gave up 5 bases, with 16 bases separating them. Germline-derived CDR1 and CDR2 are MNHEY and SVGAGI. The CDR3 spans 16 residues. The CDR3 loop reads CASSYSSWGRSYGYTF. In DNA, the CDR3 is TGTGCCAGCAGTTACTCGAGTTGGGGGCGTTCGTATGGCTACACCTTC.

V usage is TRBV5-8 and J usage is TRBJ2-3, with TRBD1 matching over 9 bases. The CDR3 loop spans 11 amino acids. J was trimmed by 12 bases and V by 4 bases; bases with no gene match: 3. Germline lookup yields CDR1 SGHTS and CDR2 YDEGEE. Here the CDR3 DNA reads TGTGCCAGCAGCGGGGGACAGGGTCAGTATTTT. Translation gives CASSGGQGQYF.

CDR3 sequence reads: CASSVGFGGTPLSGNTIYF. The CDR3 DNA reads TGTGCCAGCAGCGTAGGTTTCGGGGGAACTCCTCTCTCTGGAAACACCATATATTTT. The V and J genes are TRBV9 and TRBJ1-3; the D gene is possibly TRBD1 (5 bases). CDR1 and CDR2 (germline): SGDLS, YYNGEE. The CDR3 is made up of 19 amino acids. V shed 0 bases and J shed 0 bases, with 19 bases lying between them.

The rearrangement links TRBV19 to TRBJ1-1, with 10 bases aligning to TRBD1. Germline CDR1 is LNHDA and CDR2 is SQIVND (reference sequence). With 3 bases clipped from V and 4 bases from J, the junction kept 11 bases outside the gene matches. This CDR3 is built from 17 residues. The DNA of the CDR3 is TGTGCCAGTAGTATCAGCGACAGGGGGCCGTGGGGCACTGAAGCTTTCTTT. Translating gives CASSISDRGPWGTEAFF.

The rearrangement uses TRBV29-1 and TRBJ1-2, with 9 bases lining up with TRBD1. The CDR3 contains 12 residues. The J segment lost 2 bases and the V segment lost 7 bases, leaving 2 bases of the junction unmatched. The germline V gene has CDR1 SQVTM and CDR2 ANQGSEA. CDR3 residues: CSAGQGNYGYTF. The DNA of the CDR3 is TGCAGCGCGGGACAGGGCAACTATGGCTACACCTTC. Together with reference TRBV29-1 and TRBJ1-2, the CDR3 gives the full variable domain: SAVISQKPSRDICQRGTSLTIQCQVDSQVTMMFWYRQQPGQSLTLIATANQGSEATYESGFVIDKFPISRPNLTFSTLTVSNMSPEDSSIYLCSAGQGNYGYTFGSGTRLTVV.

The chain combines TRBV11-2 with TRBJ1-1; D is perhaps TRBD1 (5 bases). Germline loops: CDR1 SGHAT, CDR2 FQNNGV. The length of the CDR3 is 13 residues. V was shortened by 3 bases and J by 1 base, with 6 bases between the two germline ends. CDR3 sequence: CASSFQGNTEAFF. The DNA for the CDR3 is TGTGCCAGCAGCTTCCAGGGGAACACTGAAGCTTTCTTT.

The chain joins TRBV29-1 to TRBJ2-3, with D tentatively TRBD2 (5 bases). Trimming removed 8 bases at V and 4 bases at J, with 16 bases between. From germline, CDR1 is SQVTM and CDR2 ANQGSEA. The CDR3 covers 13 residues. The CDR3 spells CSTALKGADTQYF. The DNA of the CDR3 is TGCAGCACTGCCCTGAAGGGAGCAGATACGCAGTATTTT.

This sequence joins TRBV5-6 and TRBJ2-2, with TRBD2 matching over 8 bases. CDR3 size: 16 residues. Germline V lookup: CDR1 SGHDT, CDR2 YYEEEE. V shed 0 bases and J 4 bases; nucleotides not matched to a gene: 5. CDR3 residues: CASSLVGGGITGELFF. In nucleotides, the CDR3 is TGTGCCAGCAGCTTGGTGGGCGGGGGGATCACCGGGGAGCTGTTTTTT.

The chain has TRBV9 and TRBJ1-1; no clear D gene. This CDR3 comprises 14 residues. The germline CDR1 and CDR2 sequences are SGDLS and YYNGEE. V dropped 4 bases and J dropped 0 bases, with 10 bases sitting between them. CDR3 sequence (DNA): TGTGCCAGCAGCCAACAGATCATGAACACTGAAGCTTTCTTT. Amino acids: CASSQQIMNTEAFF.

The chain uses TRBV6-1 and TRBJ1-3; maybe TRBD1 (5 bases). Germline assignment: CDR1 MNHNS and CDR2 SASEGT. The V and J ends lost 5 bases and 4 bases respectively, with 12 bases between them. The CDR3 sequence is 14 residues long. CDR3 sequence: CASSRGRDGNTIYF. CDR3 nucleotide sequence: TGTGCCAGCAGTCGAGGGAGGGACGGAAACACCATATATTTT.

The V gene is TRBV4-1, the J gene TRBJ1-2, with TRBD1 matching over 7 bases. CDR1 MGHRA and CDR2 YSYEKL come from the germline V gene. The CDR3 runs 15 residues. The V segment lost 1 base and the J segment 2 bases; nucleotides outside the gene matches: 4. This CDR3 reads CASSQGEGANYGYTF. The CDR3 DNA reads as TGCGCCAGCAGCCAAGGAGAGGGGGCAAACTATGGCTACACCTTC.

V is TRBV6-1 and J is TRBJ1-6; 8 bases map to TRBD1. The length of the CDR3 is 15 residues. CDR1 is MNHNS and CDR2 is SASEGT in the germline V gene. With 7 bases clipped from V and 10 bases from J, the junction kept 12 bases outside the gene matches. CDR3 nucleotides: TGTGCCAGCAAGGAGGGCAGGGGGCCTGGGTCACCCCTCCACTTT. This gives the protein CASKEGRGPGSPLHF.

The chain combines TRBV19 with TRBJ2-4; 7 positions agree with TRBD1. Germline V gene sequence: CDR1 LNHDA, CDR2 SQIVND (reference sequence). This CDR3 region has 19 residues. Trimming cost V 6 bases and J 1 base; bases outside gene matches: 18. Here the CDR3 reads CASSLYRPGKGAAKNIQYF. In DNA, the CDR3 is TGTGCCAGTAGCCTCTATCGGCCGGGTAAGGGGGCTGCCAAAAACATTCAGTACTTC. Drawing the rest from reference TRBV19 and TRBJ2-4, the complete variable domain is DGGITQSPKYLFRKEGQNVTLSCEQNLNHDAMYWYRQDPGQGLRLIYYSQIVNDFQKGDIAEGYSVSREKKESFPLTVTSAQKNPTAFYLCASSLYRPGKGAAKNIQYFGAGTRLSVL.

This clone was observed a few times. The chain uses TRBV12-5 and TRBJ1-1; D might be TRBD1 (5 bases). V was pared by 4 bases and J by 3 bases, with 12 bases between. The CDR3 totals 14 residues. The germline CDR1 and CDR2 sequences are LGHNT and FRNRAP. CDR3 DNA sequence: TGTGCTAGTGGTTACGGGGGGGGAGACACTGAAGCTTTCTTT. This translates into CASGYGGGDTEAFF.

This chain connects TRBV5-6 to TRBJ2-5; the match to TRBD1 covers 10 bases. This CDR3 has 13 residues. Germline V lookup: CDR1 SGHDT, CDR2 YYEEEE. The V gene end was trimmed by 7 bases and the J gene end by 2 bases; junction bases not matched to a gene: 2. The CDR3: CASGTGVQETQYF. CDR3 bases: TGTGCCAGCGGGACAGGGGTACAAGAGACCCAGTACTTC.